This T cell receptor beta chain was captured in a study of patients and donors after allogeneic stem cell transplantation. V was cut by 0 bases and J by 2 bases, with 10 bases left in between. Germline lookup yields CDR1 LGHNA and CDR2 YNFKEQ. The CDR3 extends over 15 amino acids. The sample holds a few counts of this clonotype. MiXCR, applied by TCRdb to the RT-PCR reads, yields one record per CDR3 protein. The sample shows more than 150,000 distinct CDR3 sequences, 41% of them seen only once. The clonotype originates from a human donor who was either an allogeneic HSCT recipient or a stem cell or donor lymphocyte infusion donor (not recorded which). It is not recorded whose cells these are; they may come from a transplant donor. What was sequenced was blood, either unsorted or a sorted T cell fraction (not recorded which). The chain joins TRBV4-2 to TRBJ1-1; no clear D gene. CDR3 protein: CASSQDRGVNTEAFF. The CDR3 nucleotides are TGTGCCAGCAGCCAAGACAGAGGTGTAAACACTGAAGCTTTCTTT.